This T cell receptor beta chain was captured in a study of blood T cell repertoires in COVID-19. Libraries were prepared by immunoSEQ multiplex PCR; TCRdb keeps only in-frame clonotypes and omits some of them. The table has about 300,000 clones, 87% seen once. The CDR3 totals 16 residues. V trimming: 7 bases; J trimming: 3 bases; junction bases outside the gene matches: 15. Germline values: CDR1 SGHVS, CDR2 FQNEAQ. The chain is built from TRBV7-8 and TRBJ2-7, with 7 positions matching TRBD1. Sequenced: peripheral blood. The TCR was taken from a woman between 40 and 50 years old who had recovered from COVID-19. CDR3 coding DNA: TGTGCCAGCATCCAATCTCCGGGGACAGCTATCTACGAGCAGTACTTC. The encoded protein is CASIQSPGTAIYEQYF.